Shown below are 30 T cell receptor beta chains from a single sample sequenced in a study of spatial heterogeneity in lung cancer. TCRdb independently ran MiXCR on the 5' RACE reads; one entry per CDR3 protein. The sample consists of 7,000 to 8,500 distinct CDR3 sequences, over 9.5% of them appearing once. Noted time point: sample taken at primary tumor resection. Study-wide points: Within tumors, counts of expanded alpha and beta TCRs tracked tumor mutation counts.

Antigens of these TCRs are unknown. The sequenced sample was lung tumor tissue, obtained at surgery. The receptors stem from a male donor with early-stage non-small cell lung cancer.

This clonotype showed up many times. This sequence joins TRBV28 and TRBJ1-2; possible D gene TRBD1, 5 bases. Germline CDR1 MDHEN, CDR2 SYDVKM. The ends were cut back, 4 bases at V and 1 base at J, with 7 bases in the middle. This CDR3 has 13 amino acids. The CDR3: CASSSTVNYGYTF. The CDR3 DNA reads TGTGCCAGCAGTTCGACAGTTAACTATGGCTACACCTTC.

By proportion, this clonotype is medium-sized. The DNA for the CDR3 is TGCAGTGCTAGAATTAGCGGGAGACACGAGCAGTACTTC. As protein: CSARISGRHEQYF. The rearrangement links TRBV20-1 to TRBJ2-7; 9 bases map to TRBD2. This CDR3 is built from 13 residues. Trimming cost V 2 bases and J 5 bases; bases outside gene matches: 4. The germline gives CDR1 DFQATT, CDR2 SNEGSKA (reference sequence).

This clonotype was detected many times. The CDR3: CASTGGTSGTTGELFF. The CDR3 DNA is TGTGCCAGCACCGGCGGGACTAGCGGGACTACCGGGGAGCTGTTTTTT. The chain has TRBV12-3 or TRBV12-4 and TRBJ2-2, with 13 bases lining up with TRBD2. V shed 7 bases and J 5 bases; nucleotides not matched to a gene: 7. The CDR3 is 16 residues long.

This clonotype was counted at least ten times. This chain links TRBV6-1 with TRBJ2-1, with TRBD2 matching 16 bases. The CDR3 is 17 residues long. Losses at the gene ends were 5 bases for V and 9 bases for J; bases not matched to a gene: 10. Germline CDR1 and CDR2: MNHNS and SASEGT. The CDR3 coding sequence is TGTGCCAGCAGTTTAGGGACTAGCGGGAGGGCCTTAAGTGAGCAGTTCTTC. It translates to CASSLGTSGRALSEQFF.

In its sample, this clonotype was seen a few times. The J gene is TRBJ2-7, the V gene TRBV28; D call uncertain. The CDR3 is 14 residues long. Per germline, CDR1 MDHEN and CDR2 SYDVKM. With 5 bases removed from V and 4 bases from J, the gap between germline ends came to 15 bases. The CDR3 sequence: CASSAYTPSYEQYF. The CDR3, as DNA: TGTGCCAGCAGTGCTTATACCCCCTCGTACGAGCAGTACTTC. Full variable domain (rest looked up from reference TRBV28 and TRBJ2-7): DVKVTQSSRYLVKRTGEKVFLECVQDMDHENMFWYRQDPGLGLRLIYFSYDVKMKEKGDIPEGYSVSREKKERFSLILESASTNQTSMYLCASSAYTPSYEQYFGPGTRLTVT.

The chain is built from TRBV5-1 and TRBJ2-7; D is unresolved. Trimming removed 1 base from V and 3 bases from J, with 11 bases in between. The V gene's germline CDR1 is SGHRS and CDR2 YFSETQ. The CDR3 is 14 amino acids. CDR3 loop: CASSLSGSYYEQYF. The CDR3 DNA sequence: TGCGCCAGCAGCTTGTCGGGCAGTTACTACGAGCAGTACTTC.

In its sample, this clonotype was seen many times. The chain recombines TRBV6-6 with TRBJ2-1; 10 bases fit TRBD1. With V trimmed by 7 bases and J by 4 bases, 7 bases remained unmatched. CDR1 and CDR2 (germline): MNHNY, SVGAGI (reference sequence). This CDR3 is 15 amino acids long. The CDR3 here is CASTGTGEAYNEQFF. CDR3 sequence (DNA): TGTGCCAGCACCGGGACAGGGGAGGCGTACAATGAGCAGTTCTTC.

The sample holds many counts of this clonotype. The chain carries TRBV9 and TRBJ2-5; no clear D. Germline values: CDR1 SGDLS, CDR2 YYNGEE. This CDR3 has 14 amino acids. V dropped 0 bases and J dropped 0 bases, with 6 bases sitting between them. The CDR3 sequence: CASSVGTYQETQYF. For the CDR3, the DNA is TGTGCCAGCAGCGTAGGAACGTACCAAGAGACCCAGTACTTC. Combining the CDR3 with reference TRBV9 and TRBJ2-5 gives the whole variable domain DSGVTQTPKHLITATGQRVTLRCSPRSGDLSVYWYQQSLDQGLQFLIQYYNGEERAKGNILERFSAQQFPDLHSELNLSSLELGDSALYFCASSVGTYQETQYFGPGTRLLVL.

A few counts support this clonotype. The rearrangement links TRBV19 to TRBJ2-2, with D perhaps matching TRBD1 (6 bases). CDR1 and CDR2 from the germline V gene are LNHDA and SQIVND (reference sequence). The CDR3 is made up of 14 amino acids. Trimming took off 5 bases at V and 4 bases at J, with 11 bases between the two ends. CDR3 residues: CASSVKGGTGELFF. The CDR3 DNA is TGTGCCAGTAGTGTTAAAGGGGGCACCGGGGAGCTGTTTTTT. The entire variable domain, with the rest obtained from reference TRBV19 and TRBJ2-2, is as follows: DGGITQSPKYLFRKEGQNVTLSCEQNLNHDAMYWYRQDPGQGLRLIYYSQIVNDFQKGDIAEGYSVSREKKESFPLTVTSAQKNPTAFYLCASSVKGGTGELFFGEGSRLTVL.

This clonotype came up many times. This sequence joins TRBV29-1 and TRBJ2-7, with a possible D match to TRBD1 (6 bases). This CDR3 spans 13 amino acids. Trimming took off 4 bases at V and 0 bases at J, with 10 bases between the two ends. From germline, CDR1 is SQVTM and CDR2 ANQGSEA. The CDR3 DNA follows: TGCAGCGTTGTAGTGGACAGCTCCTACGAGCAGTACTTC. Protein: CSVVVDSSYEQYF.

This clonotype was observed many times. The CDR3 is CASSQLRNTEAFF. CDR3 sequence (DNA): TGTGCCAGCAGCCAACTGAGGAACACTGAAGCTTTCTTT. The genes are TRBV7-9 and TRBJ1-1; D call uncertain. The CDR3 consists of 13 residues. CDR1 SEHNR and CDR2 FQNEAQ come from the germline V gene (reference sequence). V dropped 5 bases and J dropped 1 base, with 8 bases sitting between them.

Sample share makes this clonotype medium-sized (0.01 to 0.1%). This chain joins TRBV29-1 and TRBJ2-1; 10 bases are shared with TRBD2. CDR1 and CDR2 (germline): SQVTM, ANQGSEA. The V gene end was trimmed by 7 bases and the J gene end by 7 bases; junction bases not matched to a gene: 4. This CDR3 has 12 residues. The CDR3 reads CSGILAGNEQFF. CDR3 sequence (DNA): TGCAGCGGGATACTAGCGGGGAATGAGCAGTTCTTC.

This clonotype was picked up many times. This chain uses TRBV20-1 with TRBJ1-2; TRBD1 might be the D (6 bases). This CDR3 spans 16 amino acids. Germline CDR1 DFQATT, CDR2 SNEGSKA (reference sequence). V lost 0 bases and J lost 4, with 18 bases in between. The CDR3 nucleotides are TGCAGTGCTAGAGATAGCAGACAGGCTAAGGCCTATGGCTACACCTTC. Translation: CSARDSRQAKAYGYTF.

This clonotype was detected only a few times. The rearrangement joins TRBV9 to TRBJ1-1, with 7 positions matching TRBD1. V lost 6 bases, J lost 2 bases, and 4 bases stayed unmatched. Germline CDR1 SGDLS, CDR2 YYNGEE. The CDR3 totals 13 residues. Here the CDR3 reads CASNRGGNTEAFF. The CDR3 DNA is TGTGCCAGCAACCGAGGGGGCAACACTGAAGCTTTCTTT.

This clonotype was counted at least ten times. Germline and junction disagree at one end, which may indicate a read error. This chain links TRBV27 with TRBJ2-7, with D uncertain. The CDR3 has 14 residues. Germline lookup yields CDR1 MNHEY and CDR2 SMNVEV (reference sequence). CDR3 in amino acids: CASSPLIGSSEQYF. The CDR3 bases are TGTGCCAGCAGTCCCCTAATAGGGTCCTCCGAGCAGTACTTC.

J is TRBJ2-7 and V is TRBV5-1; 8 nucleotides match TRBD2. There are 14 residues in the CDR3. Germline CDR1 and CDR2: SGHRS and YFSETQ. With 2 bases clipped from V and 9 bases from J, the junction kept 10 bases outside the gene matches. The CDR3 DNA sequence: TGCGCCAGCAGCTTAGCGGGAGATTCCCCGGTGCAGTACTTC. Its protein product is CASSLAGDSPVQYF. The full variable domain, in which reference TRBV5-1 and TRBJ2-7 provide the parts outside the CDR3, is KAGVTQTPRYLIKTRGQQVTLSCSPISGHRSVSWYQQTPGQGLQFLFEYFSETQRNKGNFPGRFSGRQFSNSRSEMNVSTLELGDSALYLCASSLAGDSPVQYFGPGTRLTVT.

This clonotype was seen only a few times. The chain has TRBV11-2 and TRBJ1-5; a possible D gene is TRBD1 (5 bases). V lost 4 bases and J lost 6, with 10 bases in between. CDR3 length: 13 amino acids. CDR1 is SGHAT and CDR2 is FQNNGV in the germline V gene. In DNA form, the CDR3 reads TGTGCCAGCAGCTCCGGACATGTTCAGCCCCAGCATTTT. Protein product: CASSSGHVQPQHF. Supplemented by reference TRBV11-2 and TRBJ1-5, the full variable domain reads EAGVAQSPRYKIIEKRQSVAFWCNPISGHATLYWYQQILGQGPKLLIQFQNNGVVDDSQLPKDRFSAERLKGVDSTLKIQPAKLEDSAVYLCASSSGHVQPQHFGDGTRLSIL.

This clonotype was counted at least ten times. This chain links TRBV6-5 with TRBJ2-7, with 10 bases lining up with TRBD1. This CDR3 spans 16 amino acids. V shed 5 bases, J shed 6 bases, and the junction held 13 bases outside the gene matches. Germline V lookup: CDR1 MNHEY, CDR2 SVGAGI. As DNA, the CDR3 is TGTGCCAGCAGTCGGACGACCGGGACAGGGGCGCCCGAGCAGTACTTC. It codes for CASSRTTGTGAPEQYF.

Judged by abundance, this clonotype is medium-sized. This chain links TRBV4-1 with TRBJ1-5; D ambiguous. Per germline, CDR1 MGHRA and CDR2 YSYEKL. The CDR3 totals 13 residues. The V and J ends lost 1 base and 4 bases respectively, with 5 bases between them. CDR3: CASSQGGNQPQHF. Written as DNA, the CDR3 is TGCGCCAGCAGCCAAGGAGGGAATCAGCCCCAGCATTTT.

In its sample, this clonotype was seen many times. This chain joins TRBV5-1 and TRBJ1-1, with D possibly being TRBD1 (5 bases). This CDR3 is built from 16 residues. The germline gives CDR1 SGHRS, CDR2 YFSETQ. Trimming took 0 bases from V and 5 from J, leaving 17 bases between them. The CDR3 loop is CASSLVGLGQGTEAFF. The CDR3 DNA reads TGCGCCAGCAGCTTGGTCGGGCTGGGGCAAGGAACTGAAGCTTTCTTT.

This clonotype was detected ten times or more. The J gene is TRBJ1-6, the V gene TRBV6-2 or TRBV6-3, with 9 nucleotides matching TRBD1. V lost 0 bases and J lost 9; bases outside the gene matches: 18. The germline V gene encodes CDR1 MNHEY and CDR2 SVGEGT. This CDR3 is 20 amino acids long. This chain's CDR3 is CASSYSTTGTGPPGSSPLHF. CDR3 DNA: TGTGCCAGCAGTTACTCAACCACCGGGACAGGGCCGCCGGGGTCTTCACCCCTCCACTTT.

This clonotype is medium-sized in the sample. The chain recombines TRBV28 with TRBJ2-1, with unresolved D. CDR3 size: 14 residues. The germline V and J ends were trimmed by 3 bases and 6 bases, with 12 bases remaining between them. Germline-derived CDR1 and CDR2 are MDHEN and SYDVKM. The CDR3 DNA reads TGTGCCAGCAGTTTCCAATCCGAAAGCAATGAGCAGTTCTTC. Its protein is CASSFQSESNEQFF.

This clonotype is medium-sized. This chain joins TRBV6-5 and TRBJ2-2; tentative D call: TRBD2 (6 bases). This CDR3 has 12 residues. V was clipped by 5 bases and J by 5 bases, with 6 bases between them. Per germline, CDR1 MNHEY and CDR2 SVGAGI. The CDR3 DNA sequence: TGTGCCAGCAGTGGAGGGACCGGGGAGCTGTTTTTT. It yields the protein CASSGGTGELFF.

This clonotype was seen at least ten times. In nucleotides, the CDR3 is TGTGCCAGCAGCTTTGGGGGGCCAACCTACGAGCAGTACTTC. Residues: CASSFGGPTYEQYF. The V call is TRBV7-2, the J call TRBJ2-7, with D possibly called TRBD1 or TRBD2 (6 bases each). This CDR3 comprises 14 residues. Germline V gives CDR1 SGHTA, CDR2 FQGNSA. The V end lost 3 bases, the J end lost 2 bases, and 11 bases lay between the germline ends.

The chain employs TRBV6-4 and TRBJ2-2; 7 bases map to TRBD2. CDR3 length: 14 residues. V was clipped by 8 bases and J by 3 bases; unmatched bases: 6. Germline CDR1 MRHNA, CDR2 SNTAGT. CDR3: CASSTSMDTGELFF. The CDR3 DNA sequence: TGTGCCAGCTCGACTAGCATGGACACCGGGGAGCTGTTTTTT.

This clonotype was observed many times. The chain joins TRBV4-1 to TRBJ1-2; D is uncertain. Per the germline V gene, CDR1 is MGHRA and CDR2 is YSYEKL. Trimming removed 0 bases at V and 0 bases at J, with 14 bases between. This CDR3 comprises 17 residues. For the CDR3, the DNA is TGCGCCAGCAGCCAAGACGGACGGCTACAATCTAACTATGGCTACACCTTC. This codes for CASSQDGRLQSNYGYTF.

This clonotype has a count of ten or more. This chain connects TRBV6-6 to TRBJ1-2; unclear D gene. Germline-derived CDR1 and CDR2 are MNHNY and SVGAGI (reference sequence). Trimming removed 6 bases at V and 7 bases at J, with 18 bases between. The CDR3 has 14 residues. The CDR3 sequence: CASSQTVTGVGYTF. The CDR3 DNA follows: TGTGCCAGCAGCCAAACTGTCACTGGGGTTGGCTACACCTTC.

The chain uses TRBV20-1 and TRBJ2-7, with D perhaps matching TRBD2 (5 bases). The germline V gene has CDR1 DFQATT and CDR2 SNEGSKA (reference sequence). There are 11 residues in the CDR3. Trimming pared 6 bases from V and 4 bases from J, leaving 10 bases between. CDR3 region: CSAELVYEQYF. CDR3 nucleotide sequence: TGCAGTGCGGAACTAGTATACGAGCAGTACTTC.

This clonotype was detected many times. The CDR3 DNA reads as TGCAGTGCCCGCCGTGGGGGGACCACAGATACGCAGTATTTT. Its translation: CSARRGGTTDTQYF. This chain connects TRBV20-1 to TRBJ2-3; D is possibly TRBD2 (6 bases). The germline V gene has CDR1 DFQATT and CDR2 SNEGSKA (reference sequence). Trimming shortened V by 6 bases and J by 2 bases, and 15 bases separated the two germline ends. The CDR3 spans 14 residues.

Ten or more counts support this clonotype. This chain uses TRBV29-1 with TRBJ2-5, with no clear D. V lost 4 bases to trimming and J lost 4 bases, with 4 bases between them. Per germline, CDR1 SQVTM and CDR2 ANQGSEA. CDR3 length: 10 amino acids. CDR3: CSVVRETQYF. The CDR3 nucleotides read TGCAGCGTTGTTCGAGAGACCCAGTACTTC.